This TCR beta chain was sequenced for a study of blood T cell repertoires in COVID-19. About the research overall: The United States, Italy and Spain were the sources of the acute and convalescent COVID-19 samples.

Germline CDR1 reads KGHSH; CDR2 reads LQKENI. This CDR3 region has 17 residues. Trimming pared 3 bases from V and 0 bases from J, leaving 18 bases between. Repertoires were generated with immunoSEQ multiplex PCR, while TCRdb's copy carries only in-frame clones and drops some. The sample shows about 280,000 clones, nearly 90% of them seen only once. Sequencing used PBMCs or T cells enriched from blood (not recorded which). This receptor was obtained from a woman aged 18-29 years with acute COVID-19. The chain has TRBV18 and TRBJ2-7, with a tentative D call TRBD2 (5 bases). The CDR3 DNA follows: TGTGCCAGCTCACCGAGGCTAGCCGAGCTCAGCTCCTACGAGCAGTACTTC. Amino acids: CASSPRLAELSSYEQYF.